This passage covers 17 T cell receptor beta chains from one sample sequenced in a study of blood T cell repertoires in COVID-19. The assay was immunoSEQ multiplex PCR, and TCRdb's table has in-frame clones only and misses some. The repertoire includes about 78,000 clones, nearly 90% of them detected once, and 4.3% sits in the top ten. Material: peripheral blood. The receptors shown here come from a woman of 80 years or more with active or convalescent COVID-19.

The chain carries TRBV4-3 and TRBJ1-5, with D possibly being TRBD1 (5 bases). Trimming pared 0 bases from V and 5 bases from J, leaving 11 bases between. There are 15 residues in the CDR3. CDR1 is LGHNA and CDR2 is YSLEER in the germline V gene. CDR3 amino acids: CASSQDGHLDQPQHF. The CDR3 DNA follows: TGCGCCAGCAGCCAAGATGGACACCTCGATCAGCCCCAGCATTTT.

The DNA for the CDR3 is TGTGCCACCCGCTGGGCAGTAGGCACCGGGGAGCTGTTTTTT. Its protein is CATRWAVGTGELFF. The J gene is TRBJ2-2, the V gene TRBV28; D unclear. CDR1 MDHEN and CDR2 SYDVKM come from the germline V gene. The ends were cut back, 10 bases at V and 4 bases at J, with 16 bases in the middle. The CDR3 totals 14 residues. The variable domain in full, completed from reference TRBV28 and TRBJ2-2, reads DVKVTQSSRYLVKRTGEKVFLECVQDMDHENMFWYRQDPGLGLRLIYFSYDVKMKEKGDIPEGYSVSREKKERFSLILESASTNQTSMYLCATRWAVGTGELFFGEGSRLTVL.

The CDR3 loop is CASSLGDRQNTEAFF. In nucleotides, the CDR3 is TGTGCCAGCAGCTTAGGGGATAGACAGAACACTGAAGCTTTCTTT. The chain uses TRBV13 and TRBJ1-1; D not certain. The CDR3 has 15 amino acids. The V gene's germline CDR1 is PRHDT and CDR2 FYEKMQ (reference sequence). Trimming pared 0 bases from V and 1 base from J, leaving 9 bases between.

The J gene is TRBJ2-5, the V gene TRBV7-9; 8 nucleotides match TRBD1. The CDR3 loop spans 15 amino acids. CDR1 and CDR2 from the germline V gene are SEHNR and FQNEAQ (reference sequence). Trimming took 3 bases from V and 5 from J; bases not matched to a gene: 8. CDR3 sequence (DNA): TGTGCCAGCAGCTTCGGGCAGGGGGCTGGGGAGACCCAGTACTTC. The encoded protein is CASSFGQGAGETQYF.

The chain combines TRBV2 with TRBJ1-5, with 7 nucleotides matching TRBD1. This CDR3 is built from 14 residues. In germline, CDR1 is SNHLY, CDR2 FYNNEI. The V and J ends lost 7 bases and 3 bases, in that order; junction bases with no gene match: 6. Here the CDR3 DNA reads TGTGCCAGCAATGGGGGACAGCCCAATCAGCCCCAGCATTTT. This gives the protein CASNGGQPNQPQHF.

The chain employs TRBV19 and TRBJ2-6; 10 nucleotides agree with TRBD1. Germline trimming cut 7 bases from V and 0 bases from J; bases unmatched to any gene: 15. This CDR3 is built from 20 residues. CDR1 is LNHDA, CDR2 SQIVND, per germline (reference sequence). The CDR3: CASKNTPGTGESSGANVLTF. The CDR3 coding sequence is TGTGCCAGTAAAAATACCCCCGGGACAGGGGAAAGCTCTGGGGCCAACGTCCTGACTTTC.

The genes are TRBV9 and TRBJ2-7; the match to TRBD1 covers 10 bases. The CDR3 runs 16 residues. V shed 4 bases, J shed 5 bases, and the junction held 12 bases outside the gene matches. From germline, CDR1 is SGDLS and CDR2 YYNGEE. The CDR3: CASSYSTGTGVHEQYF. For the CDR3, the DNA is TGTGCCAGCAGCTACTCAACCGGGACAGGGGTACACGAGCAGTACTTC.

V is TRBV5-4 and J is TRBJ1-2; no clear D gene. Trimming took off 4 bases at V and 8 bases at J, with 18 bases between the two ends. The CDR3 loop spans 14 amino acids. Germline-derived CDR1 and CDR2 are SGHNT and YYREEE (reference sequence). In DNA form, the CDR3 reads TGTGCCAGCAGCACACCCCTTAACTCGGAGGGCTACACCTTC. It yields the protein CASSTPLNSEGYTF.

This chain connects TRBV2 to TRBJ1-1; D gene uncertain. V lost 2 bases and J 11 bases, leaving 12 bases between the germline ends. CDR1 and CDR2 (germline): SNHLY, FYNNEI. The CDR3 runs to 12 residues. The DNA for the CDR3 is TGTGCCAGCAGTGAATCGCGGATGGAGGCTTTCTTT. As protein: CASSESRMEAFF.

This clone was found many times. This sequence joins TRBV6-6 and TRBJ2-1; D not resolved. Germline V gene sequence: CDR1 MNHNY, CDR2 SVGAGI (reference sequence). The germline V and J ends were trimmed by 2 bases and 12 bases, with 8 bases remaining between them. The CDR3 sequence is 11 residues long. CDR3 nucleotides: TGTGCCAGCAGTTACGGAGAAGGGCAGTTCTTC. Protein: CASSYGEGQFF.

This sequence joins TRBV25-1 and TRBJ1-2; TRBD1 agrees at 7 bases. The CDR3 extends over 12 amino acids. After removal of 10 bases from V and 8 bases from J, the junction contained 10 bases not matched to a gene. Germline V lookup: CDR1 MGHDK, CDR2 SYGVNS. The DNA of the CDR3 is TGTGCCACCCAGAGACAGGGATCGGGCTACACCTTC. Its translation: CATQRQGSGYTF.

The rearrangement uses TRBV28 and TRBJ2-3; D gene unclear. There are 14 residues in the CDR3. Germline loops: CDR1 MDHEN, CDR2 SYDVKM. Trimming removed 5 bases at V and 7 bases at J, with 16 bases between. The CDR3 DNA reads TGTGCCAGCAGTCCCCGTAGGTCTAGTCATACGCAGTATTTT. This sequence encodes CASSPRRSSHTQYF.

The chain combines TRBV14 with TRBJ2-5; D possibly corresponds to TRBD2 (7 bases). Trimming cost V 2 bases and J 5 bases, with 15 bases left between them. CDR3 length equals 15 residues. Germline CDR1 SGHDN, CDR2 FVKESK. The CDR3 DNA reads as TGTGCCAGCAGCCAACGGTGGGGGGGCATGGAGACCCAGTACTTC. This encodes CASSQRWGGMETQYF. The full variable domain, its missing parts supplied by reference TRBV14 and TRBJ2-5, is EAGVTQFPSHSVIEKGQTVTLRCDPISGHDNLYWYRRVMGKEIKFLLHFVKESKQDESGMPNNRFLAERTGGTYSTLKVQPAELEDSGVYFCASSQRWGGMETQYFGPGTRLLVL.

The chain combines TRBV19 with TRBJ1-3, with TRBD1 matching 7 bases. Germline loops: CDR1 LNHDA, CDR2 SQIVND (reference sequence). The CDR3 is made up of 14 amino acids. V shed 7 bases, J shed 4 bases, and the junction held 7 bases outside the gene matches. The DNA for the CDR3 is TGTGCCAGTACCCCCTGGGACAGCGGAAACACCATATATTTT. It codes for CASTPWDSGNTIYF.

The rearrangement uses TRBV5-1 and TRBJ2-7, with TRBD2 matching 7 bases. The V segment lost 3 bases and the J segment 1 base; nucleotides outside the gene matches: 7. Germline loops: CDR1 SGHRS, CDR2 YFSETQ. This CDR3 has 15 amino acids. CDR3 region: CASSSTVGRSYEQYF. CDR3 in DNA: TGCGCCAGCAGCTCGACTGTCGGGAGGTCCTACGAGCAGTACTTC.

The chain recombines TRBV5-1 with TRBJ2-7; 7 bases fit TRBD2. This CDR3 has 16 amino acids. Unmatched junction bases numbered 12, after V lost 4 bases and J lost 2 bases. CDR1 and CDR2 from the germline V gene are SGHRS and YFSETQ. The CDR3 protein is CASSTEGGLAAYEQYF. Written as DNA, the CDR3 is TGCGCCAGCAGCACCGAAGGCGGGCTAGCGGCCTACGAGCAGTACTTC.

This chain's CDR3 is CASSSSDTSGNTIYF. As DNA, the CDR3 is TGTGCCAGCAGTTCCTCGGACACCTCTGGAAACACCATATATTTT. This chain links TRBV6-5 with TRBJ1-3; a weak D match, TRBD1 (5 bases). CDR3 length: 15 amino acids. Germline V gives CDR1 MNHEY, CDR2 SVGAGI. V lost 4 bases and J lost 0, with 10 bases in between.